A selection of T cell receptor beta chains follows, all from one sample in a study of T cell repertoires in cytomegalovirus infection. These receptors have no known antigen. TCRdb called the reads again in MiXCR, with one record for every CDR3 protein. This sample has approximately 910,000 distinct CDR3 sequences, with about 33% found just once. The input for sequencing was cultured CD8+ T cells from PBMCs, taken from culture after CMV antigen stimulation. These receptors originate from a human donor in good health (CMV status not recorded). Some clones in this sample may be carry-over from other donors' samples. Both conserved end residues are part of each CDR3. The order of the fields is V gene, J gene, CDR3 protein.

v_call: TRBV7-6; j_call: TRBJ2-1; cdr3_aa: CASSPDRFYNEQFF
v_call: TRBV27; j_call: TRBJ1-1; cdr3_aa: CATRQENTEAFF
v_call: TRBV19; j_call: TRBJ2-3; cdr3_aa: CASQMASDTDTQYF
v_call: TRBV14; j_call: TRBJ2-3; cdr3_aa: CASSQENGGAPDTQYF
v_call: TRBV7-8; j_call: TRBJ1-6; cdr3_aa: CASSPGGGTYNSPLHF
v_call: TRBV6-5; j_call: TRBJ2-3; cdr3_aa: CASSWDSQVTDTQYF
v_call: TRBV20-1; j_call: TRBJ1-1; cdr3_aa: CSARDSWGQRNTEAFF
v_call: TRBV6-1; j_call: TRBJ1-1; cdr3_aa: CASSPRPTGGNTEAFF
v_call: TRBV7-2; j_call: TRBJ1-5; cdr3_aa: CASSSGGYSDQPQHF
v_call: TRBV7-6; j_call: TRBJ2-7; cdr3_aa: CASSPEGRALSYEQYF